What follows describes a single T cell receptor beta chain. Germline V gene sequence: CDR1 KGHSH, CDR2 LQKENI. The CDR3 totals 17 residues. The junction had 9 bases not matched to a gene; V was cut back by 1 base and J by 7 bases. The data were produced by immunoSEQ multiplex PCR, yet TCRdb's version contains in-frame clones alone and is incomplete. The data contain 200,000 to 250,000 clones, around 94% of them seen just once; the ten biggest clones take up less than 1.6%. This record comes from a study of control samples from healthy donors and cancer patients. The TCR sequence derives from a man aged 50 or older in good health. This chain connects TRBV18 to TRBJ1-6; 8 bases line up with TRBD1. The sequencing sample was made of blood. The CDR3 here is CASSPLTGAALNSPLHF. Here the CDR3 DNA reads TGTGCCAGCTCACCACTGACAGGGGCCGCCTTGAATTCACCCCTCCACTTT.